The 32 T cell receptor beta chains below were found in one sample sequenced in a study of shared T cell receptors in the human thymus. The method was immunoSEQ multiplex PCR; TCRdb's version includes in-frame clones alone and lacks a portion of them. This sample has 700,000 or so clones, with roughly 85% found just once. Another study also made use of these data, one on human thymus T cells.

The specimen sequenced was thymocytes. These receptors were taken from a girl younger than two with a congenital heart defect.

The CDR3, as DNA: TGTGCCAGTAGTATAGGGACACAAGTCTATGGCTACACCTTC. Amino acid sequence: CASSIGTQVYGYTF. J is TRBJ1-2 and V is TRBV19, with D possibly TRBD1 on 5 matching bases. V was cut by 1 base and J by 4 bases, with 10 bases left in between. The CDR3 contains 14 residues. From germline, CDR1 is LNHDA and CDR2 SQIVND (reference sequence).

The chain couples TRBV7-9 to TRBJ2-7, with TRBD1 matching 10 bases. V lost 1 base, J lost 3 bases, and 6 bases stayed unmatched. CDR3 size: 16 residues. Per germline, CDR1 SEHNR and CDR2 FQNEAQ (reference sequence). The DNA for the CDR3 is TGTGCCAGCAGCTTAGGTGTTCGGACAGGGGGCTACGAGCAGTACTTC. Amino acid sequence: CASSLGVRTGGYEQYF.

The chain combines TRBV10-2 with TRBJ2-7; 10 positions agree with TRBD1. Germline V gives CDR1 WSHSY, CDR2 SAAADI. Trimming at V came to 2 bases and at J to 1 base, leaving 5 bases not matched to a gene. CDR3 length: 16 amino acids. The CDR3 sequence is CASSEGGQGLSYEQYF. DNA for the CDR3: TGCGCCAGCAGTGAGGGGGGACAGGGGTTATCCTACGAGCAGTACTTC.

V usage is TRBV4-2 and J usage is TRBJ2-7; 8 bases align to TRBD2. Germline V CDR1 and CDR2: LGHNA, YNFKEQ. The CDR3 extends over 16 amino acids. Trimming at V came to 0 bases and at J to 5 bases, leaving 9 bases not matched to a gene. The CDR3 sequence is CASSQDLRTSCHEQYF. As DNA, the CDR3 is TGTGCCAGCAGCCAAGATCTAAGGACTAGCTGCCACGAGCAGTACTTC.

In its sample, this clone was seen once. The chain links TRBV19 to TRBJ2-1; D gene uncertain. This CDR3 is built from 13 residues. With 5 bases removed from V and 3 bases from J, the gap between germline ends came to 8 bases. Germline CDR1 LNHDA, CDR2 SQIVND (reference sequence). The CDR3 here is CASSFGVYNEQFF. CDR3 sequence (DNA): TGTGCCAGTAGTTTTGGAGTCTACAATGAGCAGTTCTTC. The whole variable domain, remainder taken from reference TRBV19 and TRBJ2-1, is DGGITQSPKYLFRKEGQNVTLSCEQNLNHDAMYWYRQDPGQGLRLIYYSQIVNDFQKGDIAEGYSVSREKKESFPLTVTSAQKNPTAFYLCASSFGVYNEQFFGPGTRLTVL.

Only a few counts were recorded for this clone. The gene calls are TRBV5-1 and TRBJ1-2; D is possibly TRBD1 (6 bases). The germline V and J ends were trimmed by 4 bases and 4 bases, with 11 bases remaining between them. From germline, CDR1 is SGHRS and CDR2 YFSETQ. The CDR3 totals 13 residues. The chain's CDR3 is CASSPGHPYGYTF. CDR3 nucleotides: TGCGCCAGCAGCCCGGGACACCCCTATGGCTACACCTTC.

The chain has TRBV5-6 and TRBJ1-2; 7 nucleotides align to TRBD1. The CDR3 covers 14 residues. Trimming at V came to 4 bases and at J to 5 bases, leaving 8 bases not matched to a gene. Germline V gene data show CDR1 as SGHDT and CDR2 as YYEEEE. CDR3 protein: CASSAGQFFYGYTF. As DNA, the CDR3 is TGTGCCAGCAGCGCGGGACAGTTCTTTTATGGCTACACCTTC.

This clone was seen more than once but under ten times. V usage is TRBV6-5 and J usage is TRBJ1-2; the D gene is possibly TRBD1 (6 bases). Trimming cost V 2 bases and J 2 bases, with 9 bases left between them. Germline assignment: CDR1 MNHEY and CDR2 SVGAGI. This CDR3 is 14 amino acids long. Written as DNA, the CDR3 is TGTGCCAGCAGTTACAGGGGGAAAAACTATGGCTACACCTTC. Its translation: CASSYRGKNYGYTF.

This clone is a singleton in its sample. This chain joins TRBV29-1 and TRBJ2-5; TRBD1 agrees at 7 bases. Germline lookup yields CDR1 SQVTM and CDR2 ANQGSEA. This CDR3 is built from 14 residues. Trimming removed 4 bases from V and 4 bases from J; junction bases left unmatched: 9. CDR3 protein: CSVGDRVSPETQYF. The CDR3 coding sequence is TGCAGCGTTGGCGACAGGGTCAGCCCAGAGACCCAGTACTTC.

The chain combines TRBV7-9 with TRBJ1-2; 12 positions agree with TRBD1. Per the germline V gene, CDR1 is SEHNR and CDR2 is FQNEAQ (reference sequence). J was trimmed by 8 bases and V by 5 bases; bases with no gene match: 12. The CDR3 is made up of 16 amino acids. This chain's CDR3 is CASSPQPGQGAKGYTF. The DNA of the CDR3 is TGTGCCAGCAGCCCCCAACCGGGACAGGGGGCGAAGGGCTACACCTTC.

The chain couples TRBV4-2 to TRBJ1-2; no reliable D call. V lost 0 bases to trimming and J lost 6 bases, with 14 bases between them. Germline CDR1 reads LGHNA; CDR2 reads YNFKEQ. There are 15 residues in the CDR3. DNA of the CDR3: TGTGCCAGCAGCCAAGATCCCGGGGTCGGGGATGGCTACACCTTC. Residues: CASSQDPGVGDGYTF.

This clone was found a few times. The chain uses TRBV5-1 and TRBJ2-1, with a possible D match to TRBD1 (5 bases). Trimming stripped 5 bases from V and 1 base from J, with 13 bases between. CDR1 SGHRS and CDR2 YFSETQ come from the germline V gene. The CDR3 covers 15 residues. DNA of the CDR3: TGCGCCAGCAGTAAGGGGCAGAAGTCCTACAATGAGCAGTTCTTC. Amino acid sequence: CASSKGQKSYNEQFF.

The CDR3: CASSAEPDRVRHGYTF. The DNA of the CDR3 is TGTGCCAGCAGCGCGGAACCGGACAGGGTGAGGCATGGCTACACCTTC. The V and J genes are TRBV5-6 and TRBJ1-2; 8 bases fit TRBD1. The CDR3 is made up of 16 amino acids. The trim removed 4 bases at V and 6 bases at J, leaving 14 bases unmatched. CDR1 is SGHDT, CDR2 YYEEEE, per germline.

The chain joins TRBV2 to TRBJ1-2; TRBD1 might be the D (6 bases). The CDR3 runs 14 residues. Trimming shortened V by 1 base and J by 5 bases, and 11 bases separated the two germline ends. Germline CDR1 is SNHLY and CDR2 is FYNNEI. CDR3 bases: TGTGCCAGCAGTGAAGGGGCGACAGGATATGGCTACACCTTC. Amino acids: CASSEGATGYGYTF.

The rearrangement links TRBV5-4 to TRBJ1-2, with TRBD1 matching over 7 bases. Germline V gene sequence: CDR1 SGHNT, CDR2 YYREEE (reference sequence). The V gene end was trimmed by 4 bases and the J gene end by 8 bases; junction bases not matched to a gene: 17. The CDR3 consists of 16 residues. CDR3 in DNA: TGTGCCAGCAGCCGGCCCCCGGGGACAGAAACGTCGGGCTACACCTTC. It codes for CASSRPPGTETSGYTF.

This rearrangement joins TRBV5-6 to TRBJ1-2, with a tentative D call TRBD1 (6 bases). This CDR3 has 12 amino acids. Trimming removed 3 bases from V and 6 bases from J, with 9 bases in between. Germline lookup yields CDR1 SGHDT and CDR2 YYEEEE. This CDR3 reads CASSWTVDGYTF. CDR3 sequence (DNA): TGTGCCAGCAGCTGGACAGTCGATGGCTACACCTTC.

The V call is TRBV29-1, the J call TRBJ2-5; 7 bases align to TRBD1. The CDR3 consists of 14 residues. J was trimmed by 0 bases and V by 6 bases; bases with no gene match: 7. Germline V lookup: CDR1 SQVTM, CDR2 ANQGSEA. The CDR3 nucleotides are TGCAGCGTCCCTCCCACAGGGGACCAAGAGACCCAGTACTTC. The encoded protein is CSVPPTGDQETQYF.

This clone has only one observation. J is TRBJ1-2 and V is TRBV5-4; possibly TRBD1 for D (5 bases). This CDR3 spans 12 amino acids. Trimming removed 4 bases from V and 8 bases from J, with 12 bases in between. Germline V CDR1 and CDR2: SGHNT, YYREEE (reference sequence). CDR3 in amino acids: CASSVSGPGYTF. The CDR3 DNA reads TGTGCCAGCAGCGTATCAGGGCCCGGCTACACCTTC.

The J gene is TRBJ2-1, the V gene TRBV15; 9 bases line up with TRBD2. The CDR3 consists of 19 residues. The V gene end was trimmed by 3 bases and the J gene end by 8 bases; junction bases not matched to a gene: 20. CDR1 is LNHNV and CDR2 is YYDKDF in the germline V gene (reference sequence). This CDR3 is CATSRLKTWRGGHEHEQFF. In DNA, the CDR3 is TGTGCCACCAGCAGGTTGAAAACGTGGCGGGGGGGCCACGAGCATGAGCAGTTCTTC.

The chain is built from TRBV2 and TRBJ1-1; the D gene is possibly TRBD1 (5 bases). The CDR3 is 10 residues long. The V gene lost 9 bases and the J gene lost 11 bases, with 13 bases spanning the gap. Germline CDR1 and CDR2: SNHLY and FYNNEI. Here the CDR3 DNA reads TGTGCCAGTCGGGGCGGGGGGGCTTTCTTT. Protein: CASRGGGAFF.

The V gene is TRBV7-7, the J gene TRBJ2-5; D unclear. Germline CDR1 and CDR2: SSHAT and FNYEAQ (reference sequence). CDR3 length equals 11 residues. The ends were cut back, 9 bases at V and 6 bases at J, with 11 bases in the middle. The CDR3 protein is CARHGLKTQYF. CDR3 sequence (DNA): TGTGCCAGGCACGGTTTGAAGACCCAGTACTTC.

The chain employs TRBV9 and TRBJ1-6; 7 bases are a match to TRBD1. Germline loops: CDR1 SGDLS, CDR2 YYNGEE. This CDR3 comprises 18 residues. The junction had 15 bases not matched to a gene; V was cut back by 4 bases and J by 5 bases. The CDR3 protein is CASSLGGGTGQDNSPLHF. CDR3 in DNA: TGTGCCAGCAGCCTAGGGGGCGGAACGGGACAAGATAATTCACCCCTCCACTTT.

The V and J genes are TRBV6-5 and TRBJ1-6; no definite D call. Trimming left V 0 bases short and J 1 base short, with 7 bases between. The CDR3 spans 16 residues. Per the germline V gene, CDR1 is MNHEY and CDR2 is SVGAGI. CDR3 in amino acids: CASSYSRNSYNSPLHF. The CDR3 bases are TGTGCCAGCAGTTACTCGAGAAATTCCTATAATTCACCCCTCCACTTT.

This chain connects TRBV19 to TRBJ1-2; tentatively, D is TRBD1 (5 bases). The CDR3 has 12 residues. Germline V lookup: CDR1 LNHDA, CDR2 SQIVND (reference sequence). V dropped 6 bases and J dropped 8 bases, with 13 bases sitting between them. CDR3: CASSPGGRGYTF. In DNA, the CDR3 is TGTGCCAGTAGCCCGGGGGGAAGGGGCTACACCTTC.

Here the CDR3 reads CASSLGWGPGYEQYF. CDR3 in DNA: TGTGCCAGCAGCTTGGGTTGGGGCCCAGGGTACGAGCAGTACTTC. The V gene is TRBV5-6, the J gene TRBJ2-7; possible D gene TRBD1, 5 bases. Trimming removed 0 bases from V and 4 bases from J, with 14 bases in between. The CDR3 contains 15 residues. From germline, CDR1 is SGHDT and CDR2 YYEEEE. Together with reference TRBV5-6 and TRBJ2-7, the CDR3 gives the full variable domain: DAGVTQSPTHLIKTRGQQVTLRCSPKSGHDTVSWYQQALGQGPQFIFQYYEEEERQRGNFPDRFSGHQFPNYSSELNVNALLLGDSALYLCASSLGWGPGYEQYFGPGTRLTVT.

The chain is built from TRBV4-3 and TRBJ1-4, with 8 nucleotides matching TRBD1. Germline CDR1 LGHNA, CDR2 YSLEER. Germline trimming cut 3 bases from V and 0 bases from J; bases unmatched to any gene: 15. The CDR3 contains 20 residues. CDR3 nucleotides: TGCGCCAGCAGCCACCTAAGTATACAGGGGGGAAAGGCAACTAATGAAAAACTGTTTTTT. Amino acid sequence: CASSHLSIQGGKATNEKLFF.

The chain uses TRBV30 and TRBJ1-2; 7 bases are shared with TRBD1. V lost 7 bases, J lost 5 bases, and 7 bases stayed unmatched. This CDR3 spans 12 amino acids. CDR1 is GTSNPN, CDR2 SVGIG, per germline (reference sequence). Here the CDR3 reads CASPGGQYGYTF. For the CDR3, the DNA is TGTGCCTCGCCCGGGGGACAGTATGGCTACACCTTC. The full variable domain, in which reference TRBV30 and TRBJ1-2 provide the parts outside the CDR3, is SQTIHQWPATLVQPVGSPLSLECTVEGTSNPNLYWYRQAAGRGLQLLFYSVGIGQISSEVPQNLSASRPQDRQFILSSKKLLLSDSGFYLCASPGGQYGYTFGSGTRLTVV.

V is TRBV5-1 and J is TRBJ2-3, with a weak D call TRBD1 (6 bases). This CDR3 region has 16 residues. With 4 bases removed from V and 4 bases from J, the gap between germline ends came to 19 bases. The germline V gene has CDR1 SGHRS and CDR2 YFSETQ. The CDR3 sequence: CASSTKVQGVADTQYF. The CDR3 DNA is TGCGCCAGCAGCACTAAGGTACAGGGCGTCGCAGATACGCAGTATTTT.

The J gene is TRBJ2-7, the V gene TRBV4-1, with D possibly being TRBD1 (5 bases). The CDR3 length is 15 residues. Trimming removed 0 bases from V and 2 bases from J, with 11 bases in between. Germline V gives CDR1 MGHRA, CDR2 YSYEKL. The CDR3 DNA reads TGCGCCAGCAGCCAAGATTCGTCAGGGACCTACGAGCAGTACTTC. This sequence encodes CASSQDSSGTYEQYF.

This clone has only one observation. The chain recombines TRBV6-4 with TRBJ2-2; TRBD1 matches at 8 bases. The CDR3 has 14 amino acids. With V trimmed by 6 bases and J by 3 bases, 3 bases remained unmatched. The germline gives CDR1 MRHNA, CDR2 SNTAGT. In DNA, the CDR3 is TGTGCCAGCAGCCCGACAGGGGACACCGGGGAGCTGTTTTTT. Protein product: CASSPTGDTGELFF.

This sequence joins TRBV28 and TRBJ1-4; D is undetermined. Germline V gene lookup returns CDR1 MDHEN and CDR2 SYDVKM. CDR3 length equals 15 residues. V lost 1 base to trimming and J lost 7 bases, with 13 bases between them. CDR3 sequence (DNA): TGTGCCAGCAGTTTATTACTGGGAGGTGGTGAAAAACTGTTTTTT. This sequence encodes CASSLLLGGGEKLFF.

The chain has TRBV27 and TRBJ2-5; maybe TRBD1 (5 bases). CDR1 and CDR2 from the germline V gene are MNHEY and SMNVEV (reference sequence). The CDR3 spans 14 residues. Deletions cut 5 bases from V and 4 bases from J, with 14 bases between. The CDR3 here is CASSPHQGAETQYF. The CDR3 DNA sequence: TGTGCCAGCAGTCCCCACCAAGGGGCAGAGACCCAGTACTTC.